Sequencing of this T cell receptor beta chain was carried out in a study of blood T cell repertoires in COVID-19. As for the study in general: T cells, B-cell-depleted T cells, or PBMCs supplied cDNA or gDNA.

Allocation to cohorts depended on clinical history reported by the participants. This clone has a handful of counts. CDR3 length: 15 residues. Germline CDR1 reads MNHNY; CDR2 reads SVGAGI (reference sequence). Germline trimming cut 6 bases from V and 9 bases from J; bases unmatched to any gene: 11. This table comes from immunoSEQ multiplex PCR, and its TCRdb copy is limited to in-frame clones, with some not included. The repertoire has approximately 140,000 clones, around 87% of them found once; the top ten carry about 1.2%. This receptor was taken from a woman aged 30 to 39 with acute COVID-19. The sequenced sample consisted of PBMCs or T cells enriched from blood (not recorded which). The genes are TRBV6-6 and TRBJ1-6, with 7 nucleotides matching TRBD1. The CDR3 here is CASSRDSSLGSPLHF. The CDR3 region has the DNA TGTGCCAGCAGCCGGGACAGTTCACTTGGTTCACCCCTCCACTTT.